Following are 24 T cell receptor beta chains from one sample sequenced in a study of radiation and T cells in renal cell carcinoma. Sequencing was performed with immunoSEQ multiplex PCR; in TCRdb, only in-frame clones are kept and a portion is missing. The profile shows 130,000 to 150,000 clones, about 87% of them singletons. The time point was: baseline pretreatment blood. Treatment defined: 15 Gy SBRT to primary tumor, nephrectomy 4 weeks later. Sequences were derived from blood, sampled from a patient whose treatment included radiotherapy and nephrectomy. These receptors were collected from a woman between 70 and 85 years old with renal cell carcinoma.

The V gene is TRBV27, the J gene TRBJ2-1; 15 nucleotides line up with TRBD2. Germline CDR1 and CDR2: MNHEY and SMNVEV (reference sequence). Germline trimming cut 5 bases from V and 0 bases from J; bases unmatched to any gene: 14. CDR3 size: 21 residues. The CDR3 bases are TGTGCCAGCAGTAGGGTCCAGTCCGGGACTAGCGGGGGGCTCTCCTACAATGAGCAGTTCTTC. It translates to CASSRVQSGTSGGLSYNEQFF.

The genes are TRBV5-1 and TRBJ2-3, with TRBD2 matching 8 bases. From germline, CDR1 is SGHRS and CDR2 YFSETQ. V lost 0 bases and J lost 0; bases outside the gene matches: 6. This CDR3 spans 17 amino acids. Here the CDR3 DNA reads TGCGCCAGCAGCTTGGGCCGGGGGGGCTTTAGCACAGATACGCAGTATTTT. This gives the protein CASSLGRGGFSTDTQYF.

CDR3 nucleotides: TGTGCCAGCAGCGCTCGGTCTGGGGCCAACGTCCTGACTTTC. Amino acids: CASSARSGANVLTF. The chain couples TRBV7-2 to TRBJ2-6, with D hard to call. Germline CDR1 SGHTA, CDR2 FQGNSA. V lost 5 bases and J 1 base, leaving 6 bases between the germline ends. The CDR3 contains 14 residues.

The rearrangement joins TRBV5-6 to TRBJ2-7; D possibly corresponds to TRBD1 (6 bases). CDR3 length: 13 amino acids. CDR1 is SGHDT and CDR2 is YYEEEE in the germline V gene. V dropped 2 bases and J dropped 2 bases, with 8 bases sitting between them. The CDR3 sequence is CASSLRDTYEQYF. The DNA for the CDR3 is TGTGCCAGCAGCTTACGGGACACCTACGAGCAGTACTTC.

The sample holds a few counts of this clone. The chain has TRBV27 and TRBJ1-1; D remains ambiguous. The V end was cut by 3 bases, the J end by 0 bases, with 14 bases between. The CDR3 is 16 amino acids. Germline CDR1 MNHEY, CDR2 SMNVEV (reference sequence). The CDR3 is CASSFKSWQLNTEAFF. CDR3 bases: TGTGCCAGCAGTTTTAAGTCGTGGCAGTTGAACACTGAAGCTTTCTTT.

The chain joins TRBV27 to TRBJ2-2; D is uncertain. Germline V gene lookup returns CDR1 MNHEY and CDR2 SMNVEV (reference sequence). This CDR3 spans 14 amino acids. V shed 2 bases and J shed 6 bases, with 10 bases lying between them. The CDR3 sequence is CASSLPVVPGELFF. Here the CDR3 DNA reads TGTGCCAGCAGTTTACCGGTTGTCCCCGGGGAGCTGTTTTTT.

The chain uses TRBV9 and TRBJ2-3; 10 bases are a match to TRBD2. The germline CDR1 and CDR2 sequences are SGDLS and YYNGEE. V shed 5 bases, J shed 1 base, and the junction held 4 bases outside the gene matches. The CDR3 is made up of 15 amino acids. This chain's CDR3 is CASSTTSGGTDTQYF. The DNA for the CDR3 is TGTGCCAGCAGTACCACTAGCGGGGGCACAGATACGCAGTATTTT.

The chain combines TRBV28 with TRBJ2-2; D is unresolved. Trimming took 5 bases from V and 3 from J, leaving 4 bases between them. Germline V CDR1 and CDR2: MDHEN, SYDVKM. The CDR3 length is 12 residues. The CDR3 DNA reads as TGTGCCAGCAGTACGTACACCGGGGAGCTGTTTTTT. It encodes CASSTYTGELFF. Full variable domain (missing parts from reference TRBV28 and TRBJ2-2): DVKVTQSSRYLVKRTGEKVFLECVQDMDHENMFWYRQDPGLGLRLIYFSYDVKMKEKGDIPEGYSVSREKKERFSLILESASTNQTSMYLCASSTYTGELFFGEGSRLTVL.

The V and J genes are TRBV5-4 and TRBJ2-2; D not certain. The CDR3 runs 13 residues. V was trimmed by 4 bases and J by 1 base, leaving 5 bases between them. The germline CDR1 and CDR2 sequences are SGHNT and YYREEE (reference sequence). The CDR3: CASSPGNTGELFF. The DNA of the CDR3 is TGTGCCAGCAGCCCGGGGAACACCGGGGAGCTGTTTTTT. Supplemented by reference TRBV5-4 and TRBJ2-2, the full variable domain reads ETGVTQSPTHLIKTRGQQVTLRCSSQSGHNTVSWYQQALGQGPQFIFQYYREEENGRGNFPPRFSGLQFPNYSSELNVNALELDDSALYLCASSPGNTGELFFGEGSRLTVL.

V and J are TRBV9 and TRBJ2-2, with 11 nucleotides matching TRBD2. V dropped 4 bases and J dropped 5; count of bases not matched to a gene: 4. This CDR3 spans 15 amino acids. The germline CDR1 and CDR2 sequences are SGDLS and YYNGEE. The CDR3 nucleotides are TGTGCCAGCAGCCCTCGGACTAGCGGGACCGGGGAGCTGTTTTTT. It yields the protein CASSPRTSGTGELFF.

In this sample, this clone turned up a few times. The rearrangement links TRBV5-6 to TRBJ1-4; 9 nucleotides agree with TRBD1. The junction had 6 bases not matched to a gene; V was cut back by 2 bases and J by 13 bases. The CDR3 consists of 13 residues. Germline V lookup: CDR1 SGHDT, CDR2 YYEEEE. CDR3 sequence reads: CASSFGQGTRLFF. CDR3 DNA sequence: TGTGCCAGCAGCTTCGGACAGGGGACTCGACTGTTTTTT.

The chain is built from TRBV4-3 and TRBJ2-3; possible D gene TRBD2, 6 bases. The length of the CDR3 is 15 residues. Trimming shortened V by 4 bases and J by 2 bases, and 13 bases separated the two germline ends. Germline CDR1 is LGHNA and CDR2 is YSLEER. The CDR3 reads CASSPGTGVTDTQYF. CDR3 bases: TGCGCCAGCAGCCCCGGGACTGGAGTCACAGATACGCAGTATTTT.

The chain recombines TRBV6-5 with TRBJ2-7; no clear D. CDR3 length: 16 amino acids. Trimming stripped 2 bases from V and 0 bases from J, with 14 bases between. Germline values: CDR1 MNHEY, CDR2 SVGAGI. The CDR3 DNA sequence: TGTGCCAGCAGTTACACTACCGGGTTTCACTCCTACGAGCAGTACTTC. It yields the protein CASSYTTGFHSYEQYF.

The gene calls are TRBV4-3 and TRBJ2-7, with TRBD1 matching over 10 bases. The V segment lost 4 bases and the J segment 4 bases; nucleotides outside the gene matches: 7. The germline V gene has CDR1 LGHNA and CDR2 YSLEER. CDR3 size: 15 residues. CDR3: CASSRDRGSRYEQYF. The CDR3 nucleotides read TGCGCCAGCAGCCGGGACAGGGGTTCGCGGTACGAGCAGTACTTC.

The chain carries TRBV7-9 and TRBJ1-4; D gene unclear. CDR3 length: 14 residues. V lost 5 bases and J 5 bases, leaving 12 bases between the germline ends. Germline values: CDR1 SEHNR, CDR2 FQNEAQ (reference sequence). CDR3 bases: TGTGCCAGCAGCCAACCCCCCGGGAATGAAAAACTGTTTTTT. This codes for CASSQPPGNEKLFF. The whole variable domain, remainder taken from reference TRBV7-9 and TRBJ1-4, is DTGVSQNPRHKITKRGQNVTFRCDPISEHNRLYWYRQTLGQGPEFLTYFQNEAQLEKSRLLSDRFSAERPKGSFSTLEIQRTEQGDSAMYLCASSQPPGNEKLFFGSGTQLSVL.

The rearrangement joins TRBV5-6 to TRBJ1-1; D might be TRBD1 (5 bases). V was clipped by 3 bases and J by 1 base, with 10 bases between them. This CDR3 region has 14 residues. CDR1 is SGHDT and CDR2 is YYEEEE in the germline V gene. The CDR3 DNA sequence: TGTGCCAGCAGCTGGGGGGTTGCGAACACTGAAGCTTTCTTT. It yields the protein CASSWGVANTEAFF.

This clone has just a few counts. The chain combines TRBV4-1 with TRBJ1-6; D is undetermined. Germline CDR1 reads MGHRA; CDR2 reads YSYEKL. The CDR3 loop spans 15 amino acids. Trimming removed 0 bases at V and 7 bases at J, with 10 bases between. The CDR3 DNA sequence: TGCGCCAGCAGCCAAGAAGTATTTCCGAATTCACCCCTCCACTTT. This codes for CASSQEVFPNSPLHF.

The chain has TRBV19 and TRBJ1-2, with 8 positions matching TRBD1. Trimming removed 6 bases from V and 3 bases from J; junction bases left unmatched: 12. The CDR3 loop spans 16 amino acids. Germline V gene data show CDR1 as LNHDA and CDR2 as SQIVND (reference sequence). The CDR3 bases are TGTGCCAGTAGCGGACCTCGGACAGGGAAGGACTATGGCTACACCTTC. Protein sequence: CASSGPRTGKDYGYTF.

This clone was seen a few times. The chain's CDR3 is CASSLQEDQPQHF. The CDR3 nucleotides are TGTGCCAGCAGCTTACAGGAGGATCAGCCCCAGCATTTT. The gene calls are TRBV7-9 and TRBJ1-5; D remains unclear. Germline lookup yields CDR1 SEHNR and CDR2 FQNEAQ (reference sequence). This CDR3 comprises 13 residues. Trimming pared 2 bases from V and 5 bases from J, leaving 7 bases between.

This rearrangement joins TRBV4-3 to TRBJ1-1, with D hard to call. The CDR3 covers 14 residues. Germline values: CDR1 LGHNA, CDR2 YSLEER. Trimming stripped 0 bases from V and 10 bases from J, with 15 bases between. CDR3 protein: CASSQDRGVGRAFF. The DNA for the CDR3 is TGCGCCAGCAGCCAAGATCGTGGGGTGGGTCGAGCTTTCTTT.

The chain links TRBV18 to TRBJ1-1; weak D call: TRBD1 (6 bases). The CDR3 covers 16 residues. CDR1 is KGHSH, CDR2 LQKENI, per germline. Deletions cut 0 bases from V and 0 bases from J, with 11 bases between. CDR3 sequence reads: CASSPPARGMNTEAFF. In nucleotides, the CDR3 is TGTGCCAGCTCACCACCGGCGAGGGGGATGAACACTGAAGCTTTCTTT.

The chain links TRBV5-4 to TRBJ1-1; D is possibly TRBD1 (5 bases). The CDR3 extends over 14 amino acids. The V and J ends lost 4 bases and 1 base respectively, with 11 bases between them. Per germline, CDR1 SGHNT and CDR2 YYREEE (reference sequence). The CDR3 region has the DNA TGTGCCAGCAGCCGTTTCCAGGGGAACACTGAAGCTTTCTTT. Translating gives CASSRFQGNTEAFF.

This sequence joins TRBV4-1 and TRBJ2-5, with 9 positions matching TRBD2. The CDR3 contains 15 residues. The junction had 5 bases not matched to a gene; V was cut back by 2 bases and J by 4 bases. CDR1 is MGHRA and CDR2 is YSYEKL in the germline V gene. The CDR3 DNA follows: TGCGCCAGCAGCCAACGGGCGGGGGGGCCAGAGACCCAGTACTTC. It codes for CASSQRAGGPETQYF.

In nucleotides, the CDR3 is TGCGCCAGCAGATACCCCCCCACTAGCGGGGGGTTCGATGAGCAGTTCTTC. Protein: CASRYPPTSGGFDEQFF. The V call is TRBV5-1, the J call TRBJ2-1; TRBD2 agrees at 12 bases. Germline lookup yields CDR1 SGHRS and CDR2 YFSETQ. J was trimmed by 8 bases and V by 5 bases; bases with no gene match: 14. The CDR3 is 17 residues long. Full variable domain (rest looked up from reference TRBV5-1 and TRBJ2-1): KAGVTQTPRYLIKTRGQQVTLSCSPISGHRSVSWYQQTPGQGLQFLFEYFSETQRNKGNFPGRFSGRQFSNSRSEMNVSTLELGDSALYLCASRYPPTSGGFDEQFFGPGTRLTVL.